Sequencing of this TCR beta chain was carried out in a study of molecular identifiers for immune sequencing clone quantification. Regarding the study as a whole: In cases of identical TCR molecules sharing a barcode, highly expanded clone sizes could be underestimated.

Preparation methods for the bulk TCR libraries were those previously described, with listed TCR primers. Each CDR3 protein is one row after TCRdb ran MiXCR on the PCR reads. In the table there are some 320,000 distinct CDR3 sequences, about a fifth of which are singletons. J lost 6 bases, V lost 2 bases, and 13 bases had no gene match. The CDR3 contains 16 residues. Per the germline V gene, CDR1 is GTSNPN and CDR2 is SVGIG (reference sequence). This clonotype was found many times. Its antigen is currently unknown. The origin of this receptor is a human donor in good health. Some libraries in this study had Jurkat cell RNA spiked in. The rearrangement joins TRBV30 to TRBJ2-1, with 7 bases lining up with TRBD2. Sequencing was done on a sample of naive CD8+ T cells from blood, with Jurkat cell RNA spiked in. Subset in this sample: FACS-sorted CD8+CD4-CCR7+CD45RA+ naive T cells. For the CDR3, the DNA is TGTGCCTGGAGTTCCCCTGGCGGGAGCCTATTCAATGAGCAGTTCTTC. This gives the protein CAWSSPGGSLFNEQFF.